This entry lists 8 T cell receptor beta chains sequenced from one sample in a study of blood T cell repertoires in COVID-19. Libraries were prepared by immunoSEQ multiplex PCR; TCRdb keeps only in-frame clonotypes and omits some of them. The table lists roughly 500,000 clones, 88% of them singletons. The sequencing input was PBMCs or T cells enriched from blood (not recorded which). The receptors were sampled from a woman in her thirties or forties who had recovered from COVID-19.

This clone came up once. The chain links TRBV24-1 to TRBJ1-4; TRBD1 matches 9 bases. The CDR3 spans 16 residues. V was pared by 3 bases and J by 6 bases, with 7 bases of the junction left unmatched. Looked up from germline, CDR1 is KGHDR and CDR2 is SFDVKD. CDR3 nucleotide sequence: TGTGCCACCAGTGATGCCGGGACAGGGATTGATGAAAAACTGTTTTTT. As protein: CATSDAGTGIDEKLFF.

V usage is TRBV18 and J usage is TRBJ1-1, with no clear D. Trimming pared 3 bases from V and 3 bases from J, leaving 11 bases between. Germline CDR1 is KGHSH and CDR2 is LQKENI. The length of the CDR3 is 14 residues. CDR3 amino acids: CASSPLTGDTEAFF. CDR3 DNA sequence: TGTGCCAGCTCACCTCTAACCGGGGACACTGAAGCTTTCTTT.

The chain recombines TRBV11-1 with TRBJ2-1; the D is unclear. Germline V gene lookup returns CDR1 SGHAT and CDR2 FQDESV (reference sequence). The CDR3 sequence is 16 residues long. Trimming left V 5 bases short and J 5 bases short, with 19 bases between. CDR3: CASSLYSEFPNNEQFF. For the CDR3, the DNA is TGTGCCAGCAGCCTGTATAGTGAATTCCCAAACAATGAGCAGTTCTTC.

This sequence joins TRBV20-1 and TRBJ2-1; D is undetermined. This CDR3 is built from 10 residues. Trimming removed 3 bases from V and 9 bases from J, with 6 bases in between. Germline V lookup: CDR1 DFQATT, CDR2 SNEGSKA (reference sequence). The CDR3 loop reads CSASTGEQFF. Written as DNA, the CDR3 is TGCAGTGCTAGTACTGGTGAGCAGTTCTTC.

This clone is a singleton in its sample. This sequence joins TRBV19 and TRBJ1-2; D may be TRBD1 (5 bases). This CDR3 region has 16 residues. The germline gives CDR1 LNHDA, CDR2 SQIVND (reference sequence). Trimming left V 4 bases short and J 3 bases short, with 18 bases between. CDR3 coding DNA: TGTGCCAGTAGTAGAACCCCACCGACAGATTACTATGGCTACACCTTC. It yields the protein CASSRTPPTDYYGYTF.

J is TRBJ2-7 and V is TRBV29-1; 8 bases map to TRBD1. CDR3 length: 15 amino acids. V lost 0 bases to trimming and J lost 5 bases; unmatched junction nucleotides: 9. CDR1 SQVTM and CDR2 ANQGSEA come from the germline V gene. The CDR3 bases are TGCAGCGTTGAAGATTTCCGGACAGGGCAGCACGAGCAGTACTTC. This sequence encodes CSVEDFRTGQHEQYF.

As to this clone: In the same sample, other DNA sequences code for this CDR3. The chain has TRBV4-1 and TRBJ1-1; TRBD1 is a possible D gene (6 bases). The CDR3 sequence is 15 residues long. CDR1 is MGHRA, CDR2 YSYEKL, per germline. Between the trimmed V and J ends, which lost 1 base and 1 base, there was a span of 10 bases. The CDR3 region has the DNA TGCGCCAGCAGCCAAGTGGCGGGGGCGAACACTGAAGCTTTCTTT. This translates into CASSQVAGANTEAFF.

This sequence joins TRBV5-4 and TRBJ2-7, with D possibly TRBD2 on 7 matching bases. Trimming took 4 bases from V and 4 from J, leaving 21 bases between them. The CDR3 has 16 residues. Germline V gene lookup returns CDR1 SGHNT and CDR2 YYREEE (reference sequence). CDR3 loop: CASSLGGRGRSYEQYF. The CDR3 nucleotides are TGTGCCAGCAGCCTGGGGGGGCGGGGGAGGTCGTACGAGCAGTACTTC. Supplemented by reference TRBV5-4 and TRBJ2-7, the full variable domain reads ETGVTQSPTHLIKTRGQQVTLRCSSQSGHNTVSWYQQALGQGPQFIFQYYREEENGRGNFPPRFSGLQFPNYSSELNVNALELDDSALYLCASSLGGRGRSYEQYFGPGTRLTVT.